A single sample gave rise to the 11 T cell receptor beta chains below, sequenced in a study of cytomegalovirus exposure and HLA in healthy donors. The PCR had 60 Vbeta and 13 Jbeta primers. TCRdb's table, derived via immunoSEQ multiplex PCR, lists solely in-frame clones and lacks some. Among some 150,000 clones listed, 65% to 85% were seen once. The sample was PBMCs. The source is a woman in her 40s in good health and CMV-seropositive.

This clone was counted once. CDR3: CASKRGEDEQYF. CDR3 DNA: TGTGCCAGCAAACGGGGGGAGGACGAGCAGTACTTC. The gene calls are TRBV6-6 and TRBJ2-7, with 7 bases lining up with TRBD2. CDR3 length: 12 residues. V trimming: 7 bases; J trimming: 5 bases; junction bases outside the gene matches: 5. Germline CDR1 reads MNHNY; CDR2 reads SVGAGI (reference sequence).

This chain links TRBV19 with TRBJ2-3, with 8 positions matching TRBD1. The CDR3 runs 16 residues. Germline assignment: CDR1 LNHDA and CDR2 SQIVND (reference sequence). Trimming removed 4 bases from V and 0 bases from J; junction bases left unmatched: 6. In DNA, the CDR3 is TGTGCCAGTAGTACCGGGGACAGGAGAAGCACAGATACGCAGTATTTT. Translated, it gives CASSTGDRRSTDTQYF.

This sequence joins TRBV9 and TRBJ2-1; 9 bases align to TRBD2. The ends lost 3 bases at V and 0 bases at J; junction bases unmatched: 1. The germline V gene has CDR1 SGDLS and CDR2 YYNGEE. This CDR3 has 15 amino acids. The CDR3 DNA reads as TGTGCCAGCAGCGGTAGCGGGAGCTCCTACAATGAGCAGTTCTTC. It encodes CASSGSGSSYNEQFF.

The genes are TRBV5-1 and TRBJ2-7; 9 positions agree with TRBD2. The CDR3 totals 15 residues. Trimming at V came to 0 bases and at J to 6 bases, leaving 7 bases not matched to a gene. Per germline, CDR1 SGHRS and CDR2 YFSETQ. DNA for the CDR3: TGCGCCAGCAGCTTGGACGCGGGAGGGTTAGGCGAGCAGTACTTC. This gives the protein CASSLDAGGLGEQYF.

The V gene is TRBV6-1, the J gene TRBJ2-5, with 13 nucleotides matching TRBD2. The CDR3 loop spans 16 amino acids. V trimming: 2 bases; J trimming: 5 bases; junction bases outside the gene matches: 5. Germline loops: CDR1 MNHNS, CDR2 SASEGT. CDR3 DNA: TGTGCCAGCAGTGAAAGGACTAGCGGGAGCCTTGAGACCCAGTACTTC. It encodes CASSERTSGSLETQYF.

The genes are TRBV6-1 and TRBJ2-2; 9 bases line up with TRBD2. V lost 6 bases, J lost 6 bases, and 8 bases stayed unmatched. The CDR3 is made up of 15 amino acids. Looked up from germline, CDR1 is MNHNS and CDR2 is SASEGT. CDR3 in amino acids: CASSSSGIRPGELFF. The CDR3 nucleotides read TGTGCCAGCAGCTCTAGCGGGATAAGACCCGGGGAGCTGTTTTTT.

The CDR3 loop reads CASSFLGLAGGHNEQFF. CDR3 coding DNA: TGTGCCAGCAGCTTTCTAGGACTAGCGGGAGGACACAATGAGCAGTTCTTC. This chain links TRBV5-7 with TRBJ2-1, with TRBD2 matching over 14 bases. TRBV5-7 is flagged as an ORF with uncertain function. The junction had 6 bases not matched to a gene; V was cut back by 2 bases and J by 5 bases. The CDR3 is 17 amino acids.

This clone was detected a few times. The V gene is TRBV5-6, the J gene TRBJ1-2; D is unresolved. The length of the CDR3 is 13 residues. V was cut by 4 bases and J by 4 bases, with 11 bases left in between. Germline CDR1 is SGHDT and CDR2 is YYEEEE. Here the CDR3 DNA reads TGTGCCAGCAGCACTATCGACCCCTATGGCTACACCTTC. It is translated as CASSTIDPYGYTF.

In this sample, this clone turned up once. The chain links TRBV7-2 to TRBJ1-5; 9 bases agree with TRBD1. The V and J ends lost 4 bases and 4 bases, in that order; junction bases with no gene match: 2. Germline CDR1 is SGHTA and CDR2 is FQGNSA. CDR3 size: 14 residues. The CDR3, as DNA: TGTGCCAGCAGCTCAGACAGGGGGAATCAGCCCCAGCATTTT. Its protein is CASSSDRGNQPQHF.

This clone appeared many times. This chain connects TRBV13 to TRBJ1-2, with D possibly TRBD1 on 6 matching bases. Trimming stripped 4 bases from V and 2 bases from J, with 11 bases between. The CDR3 runs 14 residues. Germline V lookup: CDR1 PRHDT, CDR2 FYEKMQ (reference sequence). CDR3 in DNA: TGTGCCAGCAGCTCCCTCACAGGGAACTATGGCTACACCTTC. Translated, it gives CASSSLTGNYGYTF. Looking up the rest from reference TRBV13 and TRBJ1-2 gives the full variable domain: AAGVIQSPRHLIKEKRETATLKCYPIPRHDTVYWYQQGPGQDPQFLISFYEKMQSDKGSIPDRFSAQQFSDYHSELNMSSLELGDSALYFCASSSLTGNYGYTFGSGTRLTVV.

This chain joins TRBV7-2 and TRBJ2-3; 10 positions agree with TRBD2. The trim removed 6 bases at V and 2 bases at J, leaving 5 bases unmatched. The CDR3 sequence is 15 residues long. Germline CDR1 is SGHTA and CDR2 is FQGNSA. CDR3 in amino acids: CASRGLAEDTDTQYF. The CDR3 coding sequence is TGTGCCAGCAGAGGACTAGCGGAAGACACAGATACGCAGTATTTT.